These 21 T cell receptor beta chains came from one sample sequenced in a study of identical twins. TCRdb recomputed calls from the 5' RACE reads with MiXCR, one row per CDR3 protein. Of about 810,000 distinct CDR3 sequences detected, about 12% appear once; the ten largest clones hold around 1.5%. These records were also assigned to another study, of yellow fever vaccine responses in identical twins.

The sequenced sample was PBMCs. The receptors come from a woman aged 18-29 years in good health.

Only a few counts were recorded for this clonotype. J is TRBJ2-3 and V is TRBV6-1; D remains ambiguous. V dropped 6 bases and J dropped 3 bases, with 16 bases sitting between them. Looked up from germline, CDR1 is MNHNS and CDR2 is SASEGT. CDR3 length equals 15 residues. The CDR3 coding sequence is TGTGCCAGCAGGGTCTCAGGACGTATAACAGATACGCAGTATTTT. Translating it yields CASRVSGRITDTQYF.

This clonotype has just a few counts. The chain carries TRBV5-1 and TRBJ2-3; no clear D. CDR1 and CDR2 (germline): SGHRS, YFSETQ. The CDR3 runs to 16 residues. Trimming took 2 bases from V and 2 from J, leaving 15 bases between them. The DNA of the CDR3 is TGCGCCAGCAGCTTCTACACTATGACAAACACAGATACGCAGTATTTT. Amino acid sequence: CASSFYTMTNTDTQYF. Looking up the rest from reference TRBV5-1 and TRBJ2-3 gives the full variable domain: KAGVTQTPRYLIKTRGQQVTLSCSPISGHRSVSWYQQTPGQGLQFLFEYFSETQRNKGNFPGRFSGRQFSNSRSEMNVSTLELGDSALYLCASSFYTMTNTDTQYFGPGTRLTVL.

This clonotype was seen a few times. The chain recombines TRBV28 with TRBJ2-3, with 7 nucleotides matching TRBD1. The germline gives CDR1 MDHEN, CDR2 SYDVKM. The CDR3 totals 20 residues. Trimming took 5 bases from V and 2 from J; bases not matched to a gene: 22. The CDR3 DNA sequence: TGTGCCAGCAGTAAGGGGGCGACAGGGCGACCAGCAAAGAACACAGATACGCAGTATTTT. Its protein product is CASSKGATGRPAKNTDTQYF. Drawing the rest from reference TRBV28 and TRBJ2-3, the complete variable domain is DVKVTQSSRYLVKRTGEKVFLECVQDMDHENMFWYRQDPGLGLRLIYFSYDVKMKEKGDIPEGYSVSREKKERFSLILESASTNQTSMYLCASSKGATGRPAKNTDTQYFGPGTRLTVL.

The chain has TRBV2 and TRBJ1-2; 11 nucleotides agree with TRBD1. CDR1 is SNHLY and CDR2 is FYNNEI in the germline V gene. The CDR3 consists of 14 residues. V shed 9 bases and J 2 bases; nucleotides not matched to a gene: 5. CDR3 bases: TGTGCCAGGCTCAGGACAGGGGGCAACTATGGCTACACCTTC. Its translation is CARLRTGGNYGYTF.

This chain connects TRBV5-1 to TRBJ1-4; 7 positions match TRBD1. Germline assignment: CDR1 SGHRS and CDR2 YFSETQ. The V and J ends lost 4 bases and 3 bases, in that order; junction bases with no gene match: 6. The CDR3 covers 15 residues. This CDR3 is CASSGTGASNEKLFF. CDR3 DNA sequence: TGCGCCAGCAGCGGTACAGGGGCGTCTAATGAAAAACTGTTTTTT.

This clonotype was recorded at least ten times. The chain couples TRBV10-2 to TRBJ1-5; D not certain. The CDR3 covers 12 residues. CDR1 and CDR2 (germline): WSHSY, SAAADI. V was cut by 8 bases and J by 1 base, with 6 bases left in between. In DNA, the CDR3 is TGCGCCAGCGGGCTGAGCAATCAGCCCCAGCATTTT. This encodes CASGLSNQPQHF.

The J gene is TRBJ2-3, the V gene TRBV7-8; tentative D call: TRBD2 (5 bases). V lost 5 bases, J lost 0 bases, and 12 bases lay in between. Germline V gene lookup returns CDR1 SGHVS and CDR2 FQNEAQ. This CDR3 comprises 15 residues. CDR3 sequence reads: CASSPRASSTDTQYF. CDR3 nucleotides: TGTGCCAGCAGCCCGCGGGCATCTAGCACAGATACGCAGTATTTT.

The genes are TRBV18 and TRBJ2-1; D call uncertain. CDR3 size: 14 residues. The V gene lost 0 bases and the J gene lost 6 bases, with 9 bases spanning the gap. Germline V gives CDR1 KGHSH, CDR2 LQKENI. The CDR3 reads CASSPPRTRNEQFF. For the CDR3, the DNA is TGTGCCAGCTCACCACCCCGGACGCGCAATGAGCAGTTCTTC.

This clonotype was picked up a small number of times. The J gene is TRBJ2-5, the V gene TRBV10-2; no clear D. The CDR3 loop spans 16 amino acids. The V gene lost 2 bases and the J gene lost 4 bases, with 17 bases spanning the gap. Germline V gene sequence: CDR1 WSHSY, CDR2 SAAADI. The DNA of the CDR3 is TGCGCCAGCAGTGAGGATCGGGTGTCCCCCCGAGAGACCCAGTACTTC. As protein: CASSEDRVSPRETQYF.

The CDR3 sequence: CASSQEETGNPYEQYF. Written as DNA, the CDR3 is TGTGCCAGCAGCCAAGAGGAGACAGGGAATCCGTACGAGCAGTACTTC. The chain carries TRBV14 and TRBJ2-7; 7 bases are a match to TRBD1. Per the germline V gene, CDR1 is SGHDN and CDR2 is FVKESK. V trimming: 0 bases; J trimming: 4 bases; junction bases outside the gene matches: 9. The CDR3 has 16 amino acids.

This clonotype was seen repeatedly, ten times or more. The chain joins TRBV20-1 to TRBJ2-7; D is perhaps TRBD1 or TRBD2 (6 bases each). CDR3 length equals 14 residues. V was trimmed by 4 bases and J by 3 bases, leaving 16 bases between them. Germline lookup yields CDR1 DFQATT and CDR2 SNEGSKA (reference sequence). CDR3 amino acids: CSANPGAVIYEQYV. CDR3 DNA sequence: TGCAGTGCTAATCCGGGGGCGGTAATCTACGAGCAGTACGTC.

This clonotype was found a few times. The chain joins TRBV20-1 to TRBJ2-7; TRBD1 is a possible D gene (5 bases). Germline-derived CDR1 and CDR2 are DFQATT and SNEGSKA (reference sequence). V was cut by 4 bases and J by 7 bases, with 20 bases left in between. The CDR3 spans 14 residues. The DNA for the CDR3 is TGCAGTGCTAATATTCAGGACACCTTCGGAGAGCAGTACTTC. This codes for CSANIQDTFGEQYF.

The J gene is TRBJ2-5, the V gene TRBV5-5; D call uncertain. The CDR3 loop spans 11 amino acids. Germline loops: CDR1 SGHKS, CDR2 YYEKEE (reference sequence). The V and J ends lost 6 bases and 1 base respectively, with 4 bases between them. CDR3 in DNA: TGTGCCAGCATGGGCCAAGAGACCCAGTACTTC. This encodes CASMGQETQYF.

This clonotype has at least ten counts. This chain uses TRBV7-2 with TRBJ1-1; 12 nucleotides align to TRBD1. The germline V gene encodes CDR1 SGHTA and CDR2 FQGNSA. V lost 5 bases to trimming and J lost 4 bases; unmatched junction nucleotides: 2. The CDR3 runs 14 residues. CDR3 DNA: TGTGCCAGCAGCCGGGGACAGGGGGCCACTGAAGCTTTCTTT. This sequence encodes CASSRGQGATEAFF. Full variable domain (missing parts from reference TRBV7-2 and TRBJ1-1): GAGVSQSPSNKVTEKGKDVELRCDPISGHTALYWYRQSLGQGLEFLIYFQGNSAPDKSGLPSDRFSAERTGGSVSTLTIQRTQQEDSAVYLCASSRGQGATEAFFGQGTRLTVV.

This clonotype occurred many times. The rearrangement links TRBV12-3 or TRBV12-4 to TRBJ2-3, with 7 bases aligning to TRBD2. The V segment lost 7 bases and the J segment 9 bases; nucleotides outside the gene matches: 4. The CDR3 is 11 residues long. The CDR3 nucleotides read TGTGCCAGCACTCAGGGAGGGACGCAGTATTTT. Its protein product is CASTQGGTQYF.

V gene TRBV7-9 combines with J gene TRBJ1-2; tentative D call: TRBD1 (6 bases). The V gene lost 1 base and the J gene lost 8 bases, with 17 bases spanning the gap. Per the germline V gene, CDR1 is SEHNR and CDR2 is FQNEAQ (reference sequence). The CDR3 is 15 amino acids. Here the CDR3 DNA reads TGTGCCAGCAGCTTAGAGGACAGAGAAGGTTGGGGCTACACCTTC. Its protein is CASSLEDREGWGYTF.

This clonotype was seen ten or more times. The chain has TRBV5-1 and TRBJ2-5; D is uncertain. Germline V lookup: CDR1 SGHRS, CDR2 YFSETQ. V lost 1 base, J lost 3 bases, and 7 bases lay in between. The CDR3 runs 13 residues. The CDR3 nucleotides read TGCGCCAGCAGCTTGACTGGAAAAGAGACCCAGTACTTC. Protein sequence: CASSLTGKETQYF.

This clonotype was observed a few times. The gene calls are TRBV28 and TRBJ1-3; D remains unclear. This CDR3 has 12 residues. Deletions cut 7 bases from V and 7 bases from J, with 11 bases between. Germline CDR1 is MDHEN and CDR2 is SYDVKM. The CDR3 protein is CASNPGGNTIYF. Written as DNA, the CDR3 is TGTGCCAGCAACCCAGGCGGGAACACCATATATTTT.

This clonotype was recorded a few times. The V call is TRBV9, the J call TRBJ2-6; TRBD2 might be the D (7 bases). The V gene lost 0 bases and the J gene lost 3 bases, with 13 bases spanning the gap. The CDR3 loop spans 17 amino acids. Germline values: CDR1 SGDLS, CDR2 YYNGEE. The DNA of the CDR3 is TGTGCCAGCAGCGTAGGCGGGGGCGCTGGTGGGGCCAACGTCCTGACTTTC. Protein: CASSVGGGAGGANVLTF.

The table lists this clonotype with many counts. The chain carries TRBV5-1 and TRBJ2-1, with D possibly TRBD2 on 5 matching bases. The CDR3 covers 17 residues. With 3 bases removed from V and 0 bases from J, the gap between germline ends came to 16 bases. CDR1 is SGHRS, CDR2 YFSETQ, per germline. The CDR3 bases are TGCGCCAGCAGCTCCTCCCGGGGAGCAAGCTCCTACAATGAGCAGTTCTTC. Protein: CASSSSRGASSYNEQFF. The complete variable domain, with remaining parts taken from reference TRBV5-1 and TRBJ2-1, reads KAGVTQTPRYLIKTRGQQVTLSCSPISGHRSVSWYQQTPGQGLQFLFEYFSETQRNKGNFPGRFSGRQFSNSRSEMNVSTLELGDSALYLCASSSSRGASSYNEQFFGPGTRLTVL.

V usage is TRBV12-3 or TRBV12-4 and J usage is TRBJ1-5; 9 positions agree with TRBD1. The CDR3 covers 15 residues. J gave up 5 bases and V 2 bases, and 4 bases lay outside the gene matches. The CDR3 loop reads CASSLKGQGHQPQHF. The CDR3 nucleotides read TGTGCCAGCAGTTTAAAGGGACAGGGCCATCAGCCCCAGCATTTT.